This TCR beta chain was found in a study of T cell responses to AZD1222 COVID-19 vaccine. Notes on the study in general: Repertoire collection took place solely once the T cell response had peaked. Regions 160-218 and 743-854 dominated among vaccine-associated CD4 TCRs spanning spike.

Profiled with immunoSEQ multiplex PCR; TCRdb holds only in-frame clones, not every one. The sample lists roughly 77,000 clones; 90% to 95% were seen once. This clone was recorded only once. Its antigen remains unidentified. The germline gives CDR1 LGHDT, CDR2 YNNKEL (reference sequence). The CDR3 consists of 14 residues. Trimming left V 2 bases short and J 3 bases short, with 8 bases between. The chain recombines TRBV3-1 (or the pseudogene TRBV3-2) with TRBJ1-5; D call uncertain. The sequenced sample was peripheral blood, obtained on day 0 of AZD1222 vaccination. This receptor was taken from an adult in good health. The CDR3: CASSQWGDNQPQHF. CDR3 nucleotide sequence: TGTGCCAGCAGCCAATGGGGAGACAATCAGCCCCAGCATTTT.